This T cell receptor beta chain was observed in a study of sequential checkpoint blockade in melanoma. Study background: First-line arms were nivolumab then ipilimumab, or the reverse, randomized 1:1. Each arm's sequence ended with maintenance nivolumab.

TCRdb keeps only in-frame clones here, not all; method: immunoSEQ multiplex PCR. The repertoire holds around 21,000 clones, with 75% to 85% as singletons. Treatment specified: randomized to nivolumab then ipilimumab (arm A) or the reverse (arm B). DNA-damaging chemotherapy had not been given to any patient beforehand. PBMC sorting kept live CD3+CD8+ cells without CD19 or CD56. The germline gives CDR1 SGHTA, CDR2 FQGTGA. This CDR3 comprises 15 residues. V was trimmed by 2 bases and J by 0 bases, leaving 8 bases between them. The gene calls are TRBV7-3 and TRBJ2-1; D is unclear. The source is a human donor with melanoma. This specimen consisted of CD8+ T cells sorted from blood (inferred from file names), obtained from a patient given nivolumab and ipilimumab in sequence. The chain's CDR3 is CASSLVASSYNEQFF. The CDR3 coding sequence is TGTGCCAGCAGCTTAGTGGCCAGCTCCTACAATGAGCAGTTCTTC. The whole variable domain, remainder taken from reference TRBV7-3 and TRBJ2-1, is GAGVSQTPSNKVTEKGKYVELRCDPISGHTALYWYRQSLGQGPEFLIYFQGTGAADDSGLPNDRFFAVRPEGSVSTLKIQRTERGDSAVYLCASSLVASSYNEQFFGPGTRLTVL.